This T cell receptor (beta chain) originates from a study of memory CD4+ T cells and cytomegalovirus serostatus (dated by TCRdb to the late 2010s). About the investigation overall: The approximately 35 healthy Belgian adults in the cohort included 9 who were CMV seropositive and roughly 25 who were CMV seronegative. To replicate a published TCR-based CMV serostatus classifier, the researchers sequenced the CD4+ memory TCRbeta repertoires of a Belgian cohort whose cytomegalovirus serostatus was known.

Genomic DNA was extracted from sorted cells with the Quick-DNA Microprep Kit. Amplification of TCRbeta DNA was done with the immunoSEQ hsTCRbeta kit, following the protocol from the manufacturer. TCRbeta libraries were sequenced on an Illumina MiSeq instrument. Per the original workflow: Following removal of out-of-frame sequences, some 2 million distinct TCRbeta sequences were retained, with an average of about 70,000 per individual. Each individual was scored according to the count of 164 previously reported CMV-associated TCRbeta sequences and the total productive distinct TCRbeta count. A beta-binomial model was reimplemented in Python, and scikit-learn random forests with default parameters were trained on data from the US cohort. Classifier performance on the Belgian cohort was summarized as median AUC with percentile confidence intervals calculated over 10,000 bootstrap iterations. The table comes from immuneACCESS by way of TCRdb, which keeps in-frame sequences with V and J called. Part of the clones is missing from these tables; in studies checked, under half for an unresolved V gene and the rest for unknown reasons. V and J calls plus clone size are reproduced from that table; the DNA served to infer D and trimming. A total of over 65,000 clones appear in this sample, 60% to 85% of them only once. The top ten clones comprise around 4.3% of the sample.

This clone was seen a handful of times. Its specific antigen is unknown. Per-base quality was not reported, and no clone a single base away is much larger than it. V is reduced by 0 bases and J by 8 bases, leaving a spacing of 16 bases between them. From a lookup of the germline V gene, CDR1 and CDR2 are MGHRA and YSYEKL. There are 15 amino acids in the CDR3, from cysteine to phenylalanine inclusive. The kept DNA is CDR3 alone, 45 bases in frame from the first base. A FACSAria II was used to sort memory CD4+ T cells, defined as single viable CD3+CD4+CD8-CD45RO+ cells. CMV serostatus was determined using a Roche Elecsys assay that detects serum IgG against CMV pp150, pp28, p38 and p52. Once the samples were thawed, total CD4+ T cells were enriched through positive selection using CD4 magnetic microbeads. The samples came from a separate study whose specific focus was interrogating the CD4+ T cell memory repertoire. Following standard operating procedures, peripheral blood mononuclear cells were isolated and cryopreserved, while serum was kept at -80 degrees C. The staining relied on CD3-PerCP (BW264/56), CD4-APC (RPA-T4), CD45RO-PE (UCHT1) and CD8-Pacific Orange (3B5) antibodies, and Sytox blue was used to exclude non-viable cells.

Here is what the overall study found, with its caveats: The results were read as suggesting that the CMV-associated TCR signature is, for the most part, present in the CD4+ memory repertoire. Of under 200 previously reported CMV-associated TCRbeta sequences, around 67 appeared in the CD4+ memory repertoires, each in one to five individuals. Only CD4+CD45RO+ memory cells were sequenced, in contrast to the original study, in which naive and memory CD4+ and CD8+ populations were covered. On the Belgian cohort, the classifier built on the original framework reached a median bootstrapped AUC of roughly 0.94, with a 95% CI of 0.76-1.00. For CMV serostatus prediction, a median bootstrapped AUC of 0.95 was reached with the original framework, and a median bootstrapped AUC of about 0.91 was reached with a US-trained random forest.

This sequence was found in an adult in good health and CMV-seropositive. In this chain, TRBV4-1 is recombined with TRBJ1-2; the D gene cannot be named for sure. The specimen sequenced was memory CD4+ T cells from blood. In nucleotide form, the sequence is TGCGCCAGCAGCCAAGATGAGGATCGTACGGGGGGCTACACCTTC. Its protein is CASSQDEDRTGGYTF.